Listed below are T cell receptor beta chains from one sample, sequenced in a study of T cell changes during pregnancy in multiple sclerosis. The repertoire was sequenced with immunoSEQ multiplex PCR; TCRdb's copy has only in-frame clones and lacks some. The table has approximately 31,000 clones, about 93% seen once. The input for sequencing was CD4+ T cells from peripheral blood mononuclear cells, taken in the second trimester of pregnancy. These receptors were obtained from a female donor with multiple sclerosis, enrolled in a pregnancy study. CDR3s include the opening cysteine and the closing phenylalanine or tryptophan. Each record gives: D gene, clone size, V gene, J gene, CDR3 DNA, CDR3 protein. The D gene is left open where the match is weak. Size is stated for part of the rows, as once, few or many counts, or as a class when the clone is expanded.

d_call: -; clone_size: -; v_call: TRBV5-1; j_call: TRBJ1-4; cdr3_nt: TGCGCCAGCAGCTTGGGAGGGACTAATGAAAAACTGTTTTTT; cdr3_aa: CASSLGGTNEKLFF
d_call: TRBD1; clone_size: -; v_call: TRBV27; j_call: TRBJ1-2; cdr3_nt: TGTGCCAGCAGTCCTACAGGGGGCAATCGTGGCTACACCTTC; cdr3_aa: CASSPTGGNRGYTF
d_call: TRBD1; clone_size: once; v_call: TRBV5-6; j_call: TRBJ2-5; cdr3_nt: TGTGCCAGCAGCTTGAAGGTACAGGGGCATGAGACCCAGTACTTC; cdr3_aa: CASSLKVQGHETQYF
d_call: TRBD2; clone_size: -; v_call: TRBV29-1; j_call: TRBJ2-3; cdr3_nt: TGCAGCGTCCATTTAGCGGGGGCCCTTACTTCCGCGCAGTATTTT; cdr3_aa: CSVHLAGALTSAQYF
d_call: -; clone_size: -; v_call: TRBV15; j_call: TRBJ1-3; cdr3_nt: TGTGCCACCAGCAGAGATATGACAGGTGGAAACACCATATATTTT; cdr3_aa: CATSRDMTGGNTIYF
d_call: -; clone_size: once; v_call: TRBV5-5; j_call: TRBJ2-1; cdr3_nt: TGTGCCAGCAGCTTGTCCGGCAATAGCGGAAATGAGCAGTTCTTC; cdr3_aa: CASSLSGNSGNEQFF
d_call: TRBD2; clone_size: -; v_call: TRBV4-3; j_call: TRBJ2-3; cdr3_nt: TGCGCCAGCAGCCTTGGGACTAGCGGGAGGACGACGGGGCAGTATTTT; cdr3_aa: CASSLGTSGRTTGQYF
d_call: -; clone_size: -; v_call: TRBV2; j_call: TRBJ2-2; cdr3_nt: TGTGCCAGCAGTGAAATACTAATGAACACCGGGGAGCTGTTTTTT; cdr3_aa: CASSEILMNTGELFF
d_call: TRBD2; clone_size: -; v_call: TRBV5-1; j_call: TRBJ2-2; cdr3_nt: TGCGCCAGCAGCTTGACTAGCGGGAGGGCGGAGGAGCTGTTTTTT; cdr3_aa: CASSLTSGRAEELFF
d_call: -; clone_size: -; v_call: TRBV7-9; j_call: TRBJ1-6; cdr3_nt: TGTGCCAGCAGCCGATGGGGGGGAAGATACAATTCACCCCTCCACTTT; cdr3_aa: CASSRWGGRYNSPLHF
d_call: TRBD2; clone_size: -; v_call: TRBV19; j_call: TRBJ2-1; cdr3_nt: TGTGCCAGTAGTATGTTACGGGCCGGGAGGGCCGATAAAGATGAGCAGTTCTTC; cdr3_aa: CASSMLRAGRADKDEQFF
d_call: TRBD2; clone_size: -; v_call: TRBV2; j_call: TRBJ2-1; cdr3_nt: TGTGCCAGCAGGACCATGGGACTAGCGGGAGTGCGTGAGCAGTTCTTC; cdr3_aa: CASRTMGLAGVREQFF